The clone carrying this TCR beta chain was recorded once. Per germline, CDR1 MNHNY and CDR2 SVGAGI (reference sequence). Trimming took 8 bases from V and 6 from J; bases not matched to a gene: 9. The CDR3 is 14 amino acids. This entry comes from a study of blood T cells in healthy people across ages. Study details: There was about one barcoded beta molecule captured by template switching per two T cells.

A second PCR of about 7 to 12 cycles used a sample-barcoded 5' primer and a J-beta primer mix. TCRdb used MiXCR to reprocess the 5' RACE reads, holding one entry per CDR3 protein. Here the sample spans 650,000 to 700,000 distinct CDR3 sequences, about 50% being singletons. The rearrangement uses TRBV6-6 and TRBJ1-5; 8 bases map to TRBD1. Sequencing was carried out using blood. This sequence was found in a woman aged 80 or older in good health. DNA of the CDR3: TGTGCCAGCCGCGGGACAGGTCTAACTCAGCCCCAGCATTTT. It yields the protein CASRGTGLTQPQHF.